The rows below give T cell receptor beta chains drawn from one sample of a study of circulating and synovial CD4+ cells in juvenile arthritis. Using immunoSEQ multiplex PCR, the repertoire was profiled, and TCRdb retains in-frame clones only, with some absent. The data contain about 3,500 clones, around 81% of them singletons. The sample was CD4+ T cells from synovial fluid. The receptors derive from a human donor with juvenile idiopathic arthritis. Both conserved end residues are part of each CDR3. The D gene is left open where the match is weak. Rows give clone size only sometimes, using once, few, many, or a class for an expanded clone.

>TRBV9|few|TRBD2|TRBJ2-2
TGTGCCAGCAGCGGGGTCGGACTAGCGGGTGGGGACACCGGGGAGCTGTTTTTT
CASSGVGLAGGDTGELFF
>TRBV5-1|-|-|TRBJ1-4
TGCGCCAGCCCGCCCCGGGGGTCAACTAATGAAAAACTGTTTTTT
CASPPRGSTNEKLFF
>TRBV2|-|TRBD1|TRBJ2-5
TGTGCCAGCACCAGGGACAGGGAAGAGACCCAGTACTTC
CASTRDREETQYF
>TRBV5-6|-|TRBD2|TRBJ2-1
TGTGCCAGCAGCGGACCGGGACTAGCGGTCTACAATGAGCAGTTCTTC
CASSGPGLAVYNEQFF
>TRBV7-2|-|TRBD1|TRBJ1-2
TGTGCCAGCAGCTTACAGGGGGAAGGGTATGGCTACACCTTC
CASSLQGEGYGYTF
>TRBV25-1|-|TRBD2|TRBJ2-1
TGTGCCAGCAGTGAACTAGCGGCTCCCAATGAGCAGTTCTTC
CASSELAAPNEQFF
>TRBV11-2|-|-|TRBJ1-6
TGTGCCAGCAGCGCGGGACGGAACGCCAATTCCCCCCTCCACTTT
CASSAGRNANSPLHF
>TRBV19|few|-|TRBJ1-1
TGTGCCAGTAGAAGAGTAGGGGGAAACACTGAAGCTTTCTTT
CASRRVGGNTEAFF
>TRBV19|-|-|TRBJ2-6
TGTGCCAGTAGTACCCGGACAGCATTAAACTCTGGGGCCAACGTCCTGACTTTC
CASSTRTALNSGANVLTF
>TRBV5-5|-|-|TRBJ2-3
TGTGCCAGCAGCCCGGATCCTCTAGGAGATACGCAGTATTTT
CASSPDPLGDTQYF
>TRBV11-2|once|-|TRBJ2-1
TGTGCCAGCAGCCCAGGTGGGAGCTCCTACAATGAGCAGTTCTTC
CASSPGGSSYNEQFF
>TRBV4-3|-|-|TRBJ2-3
TGCGCCAGCAGCCAAGATCCGGCAGATACGCAGTATTTT
CASSQDPADTQYF
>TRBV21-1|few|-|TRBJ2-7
TGTGCCACCAGCTGCTGCGGCGGGACCCTGGTGAACTACGAGCAGTACTTC
CATSCCGGTLVNYEQYF
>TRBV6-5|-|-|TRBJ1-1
TGTGCCAGCAGTATAGGAGGAGAGGAAGCTTTCTTT
CASSIGGEEAFF
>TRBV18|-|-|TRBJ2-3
TGTGCCAGCTCACCATACAGGGATACGCAGTATTTT
CASSPYRDTQYF
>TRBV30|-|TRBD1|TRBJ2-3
TGTGCCTGGAGTAAGGGACAGGGTATCCGGCGGACGCAGTATTTT
CAWSKGQGIRRTQYF
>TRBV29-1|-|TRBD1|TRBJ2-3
TGCAGCGTGAACCGGGACAGGGGCACAGATACGCAGTATTTT
CSVNRDRGTDTQYF
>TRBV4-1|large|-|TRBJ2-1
TGCGCCAGCAGCCAAGATCCCTCAGTAGCGGATTCTTCCTACAATGAGCAGTTCTTC
CASSQDPSVADSSYNEQFF
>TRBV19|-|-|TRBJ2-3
TGTGCCAGTAGTCAGAGCGGTACAGATACGCAGTATTTT
CASSQSGTDTQYF
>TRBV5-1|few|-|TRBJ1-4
TGCGCCAGCAGCGGAAACGGGGCAACTAATGAAAAACTGTTTTTT
CASSGNGATNEKLFF
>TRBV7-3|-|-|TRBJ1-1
TGTGCCAGCAGCGGGGGCCCGGGTACTGAAGCTTTCTTT
CASSGGPGTEAFF
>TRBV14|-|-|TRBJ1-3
TGTGCCAGCAGCCAATCCCCATGGCCAGGAGGAGGTGGAAACACCATATATTTT
CASSQSPWPGGGGNTIYF
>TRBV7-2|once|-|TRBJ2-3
TGTGCCAGCAGCTTGTCATCTAGCCGAAGGTCAGATACGCAGTATTTT
CASSLSSSRRSDTQYF
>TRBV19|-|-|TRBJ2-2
TGTGCCTCAGATGGGGGGGGCCACACCGGGGAGCTGTTTTTT
CASDGGGHTGELFF
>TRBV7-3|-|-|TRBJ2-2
TGTGCCAGCAGCTTACTAGGGGGGGATACCGGGGAGCTGTTTTTT
CASSLLGGDTGELFF
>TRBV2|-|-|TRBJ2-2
TGTGCCAGCAGATCACAGGGAAGTTCCGGGGAGCTGTTTTTT
CASRSQGSSGELFF
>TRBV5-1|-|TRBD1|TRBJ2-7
TGCGCCAGCAGCTTGGTAGGTCAGGGGGCCGGAGAGCAGTACTTC
CASSLVGQGAGEQYF
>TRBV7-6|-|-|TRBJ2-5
TGTGCCAGCAGCTTTCGAGGAGGGGAGACCCAGTACTTC
CASSFRGGETQYF
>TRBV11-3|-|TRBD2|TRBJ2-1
TGTGCCAGCAGCCCGCCCTACGGGGGAACCGGGACTAGCGGATACAATGAGCAGTTCTTC
CASSPPYGGTGTSGYNEQFF
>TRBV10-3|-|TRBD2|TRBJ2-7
TGTGCCATCTCCCGGACTAGCTCCTACGAGCAGTACTTC
CAISRTSSYEQYF
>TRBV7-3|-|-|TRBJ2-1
TGTGCCAGCAGCTTACACTCAAGCTCCTACAATGAGCAGTTCTTC
CASSLHSSSYNEQFF
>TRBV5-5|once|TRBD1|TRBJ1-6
TGTGCCAGCAGCGCCGGGACAGGGAGTAATAATTCACCCCTCCACTTT
CASSAGTGSNNSPLHF
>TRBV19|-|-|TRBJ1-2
TGTGCCAGTAGTATAGACGGAGCTAACTATGGCTACACCTTC
CASSIDGANYGYTF
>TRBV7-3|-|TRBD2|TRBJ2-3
TGTGCCAGCAGCCGAATGCCGAGAGCGGGAGGGTTCCCAGATACGCAGTATTTT
CASSRMPRAGGFPDTQYF
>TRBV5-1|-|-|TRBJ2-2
TGCGCCAGCAGCCTGGGACTGTTAGGAAACACCGGGGAGCTGTTTTTT
CASSLGLLGNTGELFF
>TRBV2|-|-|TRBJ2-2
TGTGCCAGCAGTGGGCAGCGGGTGAACACCGGGGAGCTGTTTTTT
CASSGQRVNTGELFF
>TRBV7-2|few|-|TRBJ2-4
TGTGCCAGCAGCCATGGGGGGGCCAAAAACATTCAGTACTTC
CASSHGGAKNIQYF
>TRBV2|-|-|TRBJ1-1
TGTGCCAGCAGTGTGGGGGCGATGAACACTGAAGCTTTCTTT
CASSVGAMNTEAFF
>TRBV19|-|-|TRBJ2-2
TGTGCCAGTAGTATAGGCAGTCACACCGGGGAGCTGTTTTTT
CASSIGSHTGELFF
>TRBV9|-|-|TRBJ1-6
TGTGCCAGCAGCAACCACCGACTTTCCCCCCTCCACTTT
CASSNHRLSPLHF
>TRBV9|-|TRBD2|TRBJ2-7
TGTGCCAGCAGCGTAGAGGCTAGCGGGAGATACGAGCAGTACTTC
CASSVEASGRYEQYF
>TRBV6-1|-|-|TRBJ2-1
TGTGCCAGCAGTGCGGGGCCCGGGAGATTAAGCAATGAGCAGTTCTTC
CASSAGPGRLSNEQFF
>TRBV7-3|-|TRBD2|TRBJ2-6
TGTGCCAGCGGAGCAGGGACGGGAGGTGGGGCCAACGTCCTGACTTTC
CASGAGTGGGANVLTF
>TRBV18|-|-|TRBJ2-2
TGTGCCAGCTCACCGAGTACCGGGGAGCTGTTTTTT
CASSPSTGELFF
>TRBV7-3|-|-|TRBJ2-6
TGTGCCAGCAGCCTTTCGGGTGGGGCCAACGTCCTGACTTTC
CASSLSGGANVLTF
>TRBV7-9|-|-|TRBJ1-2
TGTGCCAGCAGCTTAGCGCGTATCCGGTCCTATGGCTACACCTTC
CASSLARIRSYGYTF
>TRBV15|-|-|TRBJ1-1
TGTGCCACCAGCAGAGGGTTAAAGGCTAGGAACACTGAAGCTTTCTTT
CATSRGLKARNTEAFF
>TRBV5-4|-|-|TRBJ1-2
TGTGCCAGCAGTCTTGGGGGCTCCAACTATGGCTACACCTTC
CASSLGGSNYGYTF
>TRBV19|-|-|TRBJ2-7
TGTGCCAGTAGTATTAGTCTGGGGGCGACCTACGAGCAGTACTTC
CASSISLGATYEQYF
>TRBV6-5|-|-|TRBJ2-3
TGTGCCAGCAGTTACTCGTTGGGGCCCCCAGATACGCAGTATTTT
CASSYSLGPPDTQYF
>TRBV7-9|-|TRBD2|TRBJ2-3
TGTGCCAGCAGCTCACGGGGGGGGGACACAGATACGCAGTATTTT
CASSSRGGDTDTQYF
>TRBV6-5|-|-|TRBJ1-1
TGTGCCAGCAGTTGGTTGACAGGCGGCGCTGAAGCTTTCTTT
CASSWLTGGAEAFF
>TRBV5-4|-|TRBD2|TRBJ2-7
TGTGCCAGCAGCTTGGAGCCTAGCGGGGGAAGCGAGCAGTACTTC
CASSLEPSGGSEQYF
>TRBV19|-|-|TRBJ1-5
TGTGCCAGTACCGTTAGACAGCCTAATCAGCCCCAGCATTTT
CASTVRQPNQPQHF
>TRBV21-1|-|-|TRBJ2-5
TGTGCCAGCAACAAAAAGGCTAGGGGTCCCCAAGAGACCCAGTACTTC
CASNKKARGPQETQYF
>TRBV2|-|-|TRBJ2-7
TGTGCCAGCAGTGACCTAGCGAGTAGCTCCTACGAGCAGTACTTC
CASSDLASSSYEQYF
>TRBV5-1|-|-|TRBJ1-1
TGCGCCAGCAGCACCGGTTTGACTGAAGCTTTCTTT
CASSTGLTEAFF
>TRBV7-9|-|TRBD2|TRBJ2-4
TGTGCCAGCACCCGGACTAGCGGGGGGGTAGCCAAAAACATTCAGTACTTC
CASTRTSGGVAKNIQYF
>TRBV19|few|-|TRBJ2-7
TGTGCCAGTAGTTTGTCTACAGGTCTCCGCTACGAGCAGTACTTC
CASSLSTGLRYEQYF
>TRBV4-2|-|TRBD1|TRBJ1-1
TGTGCCAGCAGCCACGCCGGGACAGGGTCTGAAGCTTTCTTT
CASSHAGTGSEAFF